The T cell receptor beta chain described here comes from a study of cytomegalovirus exposure and HLA in healthy donors. Deletions cut 4 bases from V and 2 bases from J, with 9 bases between. CDR1 and CDR2 from the germline V gene are SNHLY and FYNNEI. The CDR3 sequence is 14 residues long. The PCR ran on 60 Vbeta and 13 Jbeta primers. The protocol was immunoSEQ multiplex PCR, while the TCRdb copy is restricted to in-frame clones and leaves out a portion. The table has more than 130,000 clones, just under 80% seen once. This rearrangement joins TRBV2 to TRBJ1-5; D is ambiguous. The clonotype was recovered from a man aged 25 to 40 in good health and CMV-seronegative. Material: PBMCs. CDR3 region: CASSAEDGNQPQHF. The CDR3 DNA reads TGTGCCAGCAGTGCCGAGGATGGCAATCAGCCCCAGCATTTT.